Here is one T cell receptor (beta chain) with its context. Its specificity is unknown. These data are taken from a study of T cell clones after liver transplantation. Study in general: TCRbeta sequencing after a pre-transplant mixed lymphocyte reaction identified graft-donor-reactive clones, later tracked in post-transplant blood. Graft-donor-reactive sequences were compared with third-party-reactive TCRbeta sequences from pre-transplant mixed lymphocyte reactions. Blood was drawn pre-transplant, before withdrawal, and after full or failed withdrawal.

The CDR3 totals 15 residues. In germline, CDR1 is MNHNS, CDR2 SASEGT. Trimming cost V 7 bases and J 6 bases; bases outside gene matches: 13. TCRdb's copy holds only in-frame clones and misses some; the assay was immunoSEQ multiplex PCR. Counted here are some 9,500 clones, over 60% occurring once; the ten biggest clones make up roughly 22%. Study results and caveats: Graft donor-reactive T cells possibly entered the graft instead of undergoing deletion.

V usage is TRBV6-1 and J usage is TRBJ2-3, with TRBD2 matching over 7 bases. The material was CD8+ T cells from blood, obtained at the approximately 16-month timepoint. This clonotype was obtained from a human patient who received a liver transplant. T cells may partly derive from the graft donor. In DNA, the CDR3 is TGTGCCAGCAAACTCTGGGGGGGAGGTTTGGATACGCAGTATTTT. Protein sequence: CASKLWGGGLDTQYF.